These 9 T cell receptor beta chains share one sample of origin, sequenced in a study of human T cells and chemical hapten exposure. TCRdb reprocessed the RACE reads with MiXCR, giving one entry per CDR3 protein. Here the sample spans tens of thousands of distinct CDR3 sequences, 9.4% being singletons. The time point here: pre-sensitization, week 0. Treatment specified: therapeutic diphenylcyclopropenone sensitization with weekly scalp DPC. Material: whole blood, obtained in connection with sensitization to the hapten diphenylcyclopropenone (DPC). The receptors derive from a woman aged 40 to 50 with alopecia areata. Some clones in this sample may be carry-over from other donors' samples.

This clonotype has a count of ten or more. The chain combines TRBV6-2 or TRBV6-3 with TRBJ2-5; 14 nucleotides match TRBD2. Germline values: CDR1 MNHEY, CDR2 SVGEGT. V dropped 5 bases and J dropped 0; count of bases not matched to a gene: 8. The CDR3 runs 18 residues. The CDR3 here is CASSTAGTSGGHQETQYF. The CDR3 region has the DNA TGTGCCAGCAGTACCGCCGGGACTAGCGGGGGCCACCAAGAGACCCAGTACTTC.

This clonotype was observed a handful of times. The V and J genes are TRBV12-3 or TRBV12-4 and TRBJ2-7; a possible D gene is TRBD2 (6 bases). The CDR3 contains 14 residues. Trimming took off 2 bases at V and 1 base at J, with 9 bases between the two ends. CDR3 in amino acids: CASSLFGGSYEQYF. CDR3 nucleotides: TGTGCCAGCAGTTTATTCGGGGGTTCCTACGAGCAGTACTTC.

The table lists this clonotype with a few counts. This sequence joins TRBV5-6 and TRBJ1-5; 7 bases fit TRBD1. Unmatched junction bases numbered 5, after V lost 3 bases and J lost 5 bases. Germline values: CDR1 SGHDT, CDR2 YYEEEE. This CDR3 spans 14 amino acids. The CDR3 DNA reads as TGTGCCAGCAGCTCGGGGACAGACTATCAGCCCCAGCATTTT. It yields the protein CASSSGTDYQPQHF. Supplemented by reference TRBV5-6 and TRBJ1-5, the full variable domain reads DAGVTQSPTHLIKTRGQQVTLRCSPKSGHDTVSWYQQALGQGPQFIFQYYEEEERQRGNFPDRFSGHQFPNYSSELNVNALLLGDSALYLCASSSGTDYQPQHFGDGTRLSIL.

This clonotype came up a few times. The chain employs TRBV7-6 and TRBJ2-1; D is ambiguous. V lost 4 bases to trimming and J lost 2 bases, with 18 bases between them. CDR3 length equals 17 residues. Germline CDR1 SGHVS, CDR2 FNYEAQ. CDR3 nucleotides: TGTGCCAGCAGCTCCGAACCGGTAGGCTATGCCTACAATGAGCAGTTCTTC. Translation: CASSSEPVGYAYNEQFF.

This clonotype has only a few counts. The V call is TRBV7-9, the J call TRBJ2-2; D ambiguous. CDR3 size: 13 residues. With 0 bases removed from V and 6 bases from J, the gap between germline ends came to 5 bases. Looked up from germline, CDR1 is SEHNR and CDR2 is FQNEAQ (reference sequence). For the CDR3, the DNA is TGTGCCAGCAGCTTAGCGGCGGCCGGGGAGCTGTTTTTT. Protein product: CASSLAAAGELFF.

This clonotype was seen ten or more times. The chain uses TRBV7-8 and TRBJ2-3; no clear D. The germline V and J ends were trimmed by 5 bases and 2 bases, with 17 bases remaining between them. This CDR3 has 16 amino acids. CDR1 is SGHVS, CDR2 FQNEAQ, per germline. CDR3 residues: CASSPFSSKPTDTQYF. DNA of the CDR3: TGTGCCAGCAGCCCTTTTTCTTCAAAACCCACAGATACGCAGTATTTT.

This clonotype was seen at least ten times. The rearrangement uses TRBV18 and TRBJ1-1; D is undetermined. This CDR3 is built from 15 residues. The V and J ends lost 2 bases and 1 base respectively, with 11 bases between them. The V gene's germline CDR1 is KGHSH and CDR2 LQKENI. The CDR3 sequence: CASSPSTPGNTEAFF. The CDR3 coding sequence is TGTGCCAGCTCACCAAGTACCCCCGGGAACACTGAAGCTTTCTTT.

This clonotype occurred many times. This rearrangement joins TRBV11-2 to TRBJ2-4, with unresolved D. The CDR3 has 16 residues. The ends were cut back, 0 bases at V and 0 bases at J, with 9 bases in the middle. The germline V gene encodes CDR1 SGHAT and CDR2 FQNNGV. The CDR3 loop reads CASSLEGSLAKNIQYF. CDR3 DNA: TGTGCCAGCAGCTTAGAGGGCAGCCTAGCCAAAAACATTCAGTACTTC. The entire variable domain, with the rest obtained from reference TRBV11-2 and TRBJ2-4, is as follows: EAGVAQSPRYKIIEKRQSVAFWCNPISGHATLYWYQQILGQGPKLLIQFQNNGVVDDSQLPKDRFSAERLKGVDSTLKIQPAKLEDSAVYLCASSLEGSLAKNIQYFGAGTRLSVL.

This clonotype was seen ten or more times. J is TRBJ2-6 and V is TRBV7-2, with D possibly matching TRBD1 (5 bases). Germline V gene data show CDR1 as SGHTA and CDR2 as FQGNSA. This CDR3 region has 13 residues. The V gene lost 6 bases and the J gene lost 5 bases, with 8 bases spanning the gap. The CDR3 here is CASRGARANVLTF. CDR3 coding DNA: TGTGCCAGCAGAGGGGCGCGGGCCAACGTCCTGACTTTC. The full variable domain, completed using reference TRBV7-2 and TRBJ2-6, is GAGVSQSPSNKVTEKGKDVELRCDPISGHTALYWYRQSLGQGLEFLIYFQGNSAPDKSGLPSDRFSAERTGGSVSTLTIQRTQQEDSAVYLCASRGARANVLTFGAGSRLTVL.